The text below deals with one T cell receptor (beta chain). This sample was included in a study of blood T cell repertoires in COVID-19. The overall study: Whether acute or convalescent, the COVID-19 samples came from the United States, Italy and Spain. From T cells, B-cell-depleted T cells, or PBMCs came the material, which was cDNA or gDNA.

Germline V lookup: CDR1 MGHRA, CDR2 YSYEKL. The CDR3 consists of 13 residues. Trimming pared 0 bases from V and 8 bases from J, leaving 10 bases between. Assay: immunoSEQ multiplex PCR; the TCRdb copy retains only in-frame clones and omits some. This table holds some 91,000 clones, 76% found once. The receptor comes from an older man with acute or convalescent COVID-19. The genes are TRBV4-1 and TRBJ1-2; D gene ambiguous. Material: peripheral blood. DNA for the CDR3: TGCGCCAGCAGCCAAGAGCAGTTGGGCGGCTACACCTTC. It is translated as CASSQEQLGGYTF.